This TCR beta chain comes out of a study of STAT3 mutations in large granular lymphocyte leukemia. TCRdb's table, derived via immunoSEQ multiplex PCR, lists solely in-frame clones and lacks some. The data contain over 10,000 clones, about 84% of them singletons. This clone was observed once. Its antigen is still unknown. Study results and limitations: Every T-cell large granular lymphocyte leukemia patient had at least one immunodominant TCR beta clonotype. A small but highly pathogenic clone may have been missed. Variable sampling intervals and differing treatment regimens complicated linking therapy response to TCR clonal burden changes. Clonal expansion was inferred from samples taken at other timepoints. All newly emerging clones after therapy were STAT3 wild type.

This CDR3 contains 16 residues. With 6 bases clipped from V and 5 bases from J, the junction kept 14 bases outside the gene matches. Germline V CDR1 and CDR2: MNHNY, SVGAGI (reference sequence). The chain couples TRBV6-6 to TRBJ2-5, with TRBD1 matching over 8 bases. The source material was peripheral blood mononuclear cells. This TCR was recovered from a man between 60 and 70 years old with T-cell large granular lymphocyte leukemia. Some clones in this sample may be carry-over from other donors' samples. The CDR3 region is CASSLDRAPHRETQYF. CDR3 in DNA: TGTGCCAGCAGCTTGGACAGGGCCCCCCACAGGGAGACCCAGTACTTC.